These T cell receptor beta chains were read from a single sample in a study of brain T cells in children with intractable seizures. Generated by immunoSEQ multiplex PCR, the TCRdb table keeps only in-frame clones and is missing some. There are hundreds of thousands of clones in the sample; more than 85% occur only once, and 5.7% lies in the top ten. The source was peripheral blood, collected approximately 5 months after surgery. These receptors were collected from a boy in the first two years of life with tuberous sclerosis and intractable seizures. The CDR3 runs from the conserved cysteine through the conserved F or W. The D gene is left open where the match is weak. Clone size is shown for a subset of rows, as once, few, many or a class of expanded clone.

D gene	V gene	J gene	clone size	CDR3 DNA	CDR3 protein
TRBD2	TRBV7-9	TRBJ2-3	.	TGTGCCAGCAGCAAACTACTAGCGGGGACTTTAAATTGCACAGATACGCAGTATTTT	CASSKLLAGTLNCTDTQYF
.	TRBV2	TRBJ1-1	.	TGTGCCAGCAGCCTATACACTGAAGCTTTCTTT	CASSLYTEAFF
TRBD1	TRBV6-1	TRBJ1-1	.	TGTGCCAGCAGTGCGACAGGGATGGTCATGAACACTGAAGCTTTCTTT	CASSATGMVMNTEAFF
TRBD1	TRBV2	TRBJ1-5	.	TGTGCCAGCAGCCCCGGACAGGGACAGCCCCAGCATTTT	CASSPGQGQPQHF
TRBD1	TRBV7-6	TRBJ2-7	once	TGTGCCAGCAGCGGGCCCGGACAGGGGTTTTACGAGCAGTACTTC	CASSGPGQGFYEQYF
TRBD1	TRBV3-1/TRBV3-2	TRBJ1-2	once	TGTGCCAGCAGCCAAGAGGACAGGGGATGGGGGATCAACTATGGCTACACCTTC	CASSQEDRGWGINYGYTF
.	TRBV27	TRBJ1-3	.	TGTGCCAGCAGTCGGGACGGCCGCTCTGGAAACACCATATATTTT	CASSRDGRSGNTIYF
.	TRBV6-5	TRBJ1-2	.	TGTGCCAGCAGTCCCGGACAGTCTCGCGGTGGCTACACCTTC	CASSPGQSRGGYTF
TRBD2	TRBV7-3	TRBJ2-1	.	TGTGCCAGCAGCTTATTAATCGGGACTACGAATGAGCAGTTCTTC	CASSLLIGTTNEQFF
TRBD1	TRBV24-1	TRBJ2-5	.	TGTGCCACCAGTGATTTGGGACAGGGGGGTATGGAGACCCAGTACTTC	CATSDLGQGGMETQYF
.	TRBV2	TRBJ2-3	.	TGTGCCAGCCACCCGGGCCCGCAGCGCATGGATACGCAGTATTTT	CASHPGPQRMDTQYF
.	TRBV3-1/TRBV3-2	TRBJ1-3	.	TGTGCCAGCAGCGGTGGAAACACCATATATTTT	CASSGGNTIYF
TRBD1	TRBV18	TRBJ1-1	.	TGTGCCAGCTCACCACTTGACAGGGAGAACACTGAAGCTTTCTTT	CASSPLDRENTEAFF
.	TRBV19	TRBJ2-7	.	TGTGCCAGTAGGGGACGGGAGTTGGGCGAGCAGTACTTC	CASRGRELGEQYF
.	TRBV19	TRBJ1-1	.	TGTGCCAGTAGTATGGGGGGGGAGCTACTCTCCTTAAACACTGAAGCTTTCTTT	CASSMGGELLSLNTEAFF
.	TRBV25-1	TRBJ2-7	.	TGTGCCAGCAGCTATGTAAGCTCCTACGAGCAGTACTTC	CASSYVSSYEQYF
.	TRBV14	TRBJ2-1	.	TGTGCCACTACAAACCAAGGGTATGGCAATGAGCAGTTCTTC	CATTNQGYGNEQFF
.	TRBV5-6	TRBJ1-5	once	TGTGCCAGCAGCACCAGCTCTACCTTTAGCAATCAGCCCCAGCATTTT	CASSTSSTFSNQPQHF
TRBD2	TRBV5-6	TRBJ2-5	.	TGTGCCAGCAGCCAGGGACTAGCGGAAGAGACCCAGTACTTC	CASSQGLAEETQYF
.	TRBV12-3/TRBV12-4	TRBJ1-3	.	TGTGCCAGCAGTCCCAGATCTGGAAACACCATATATTTT	CASSPRSGNTIYF
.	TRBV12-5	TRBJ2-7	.	TGTGCTAGTGGGGGGGCCTCAGGACCGGCCGAGCAGTACTTC	CASGGASGPAEQYF
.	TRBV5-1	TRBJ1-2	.	TGCGCCAGCAGGCCAGACCCCTTCTATGGCTACACCTTC	CASRPDPFYGYTF